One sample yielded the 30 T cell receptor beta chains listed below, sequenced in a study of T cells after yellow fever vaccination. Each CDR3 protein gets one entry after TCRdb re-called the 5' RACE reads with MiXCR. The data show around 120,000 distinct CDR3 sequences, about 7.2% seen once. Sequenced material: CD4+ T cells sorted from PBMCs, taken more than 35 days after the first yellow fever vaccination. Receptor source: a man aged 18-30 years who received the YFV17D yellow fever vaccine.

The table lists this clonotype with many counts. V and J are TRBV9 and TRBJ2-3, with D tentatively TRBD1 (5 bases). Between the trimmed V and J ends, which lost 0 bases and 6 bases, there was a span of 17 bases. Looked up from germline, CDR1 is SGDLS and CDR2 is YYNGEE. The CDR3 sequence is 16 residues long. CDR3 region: CASSVEDGRVVDTQYF. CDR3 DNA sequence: TGTGCCAGCAGCGTAGAGGACGGCAGGGTGGTGGATACGCAGTATTTT.

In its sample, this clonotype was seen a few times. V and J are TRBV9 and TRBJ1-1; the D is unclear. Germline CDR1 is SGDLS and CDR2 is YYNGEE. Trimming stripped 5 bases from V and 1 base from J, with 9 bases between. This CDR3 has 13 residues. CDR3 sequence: CASRPGPNTEAFF. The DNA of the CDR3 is TGTGCCAGCAGACCCGGCCCGAACACTGAAGCTTTCTTT.

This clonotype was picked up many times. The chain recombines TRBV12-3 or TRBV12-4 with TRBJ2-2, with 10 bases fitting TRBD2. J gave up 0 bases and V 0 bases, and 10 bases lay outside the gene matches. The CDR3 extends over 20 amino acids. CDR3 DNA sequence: TGTGCCAGCAGTTTAGCGCTCGGGCTAGCGGGGGCCGCGAACACCGGGGAGCTGTTTTTT. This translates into CASSLALGLAGAANTGELFF.

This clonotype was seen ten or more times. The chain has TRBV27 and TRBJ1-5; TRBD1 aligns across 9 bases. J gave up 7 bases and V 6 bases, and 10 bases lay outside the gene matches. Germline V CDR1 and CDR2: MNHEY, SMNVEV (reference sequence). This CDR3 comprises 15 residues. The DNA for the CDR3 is TGTGCCAGCAGGCCGGGACAGGGAATTGGCCAGCCCCAGCATTTT. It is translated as CASRPGQGIGQPQHF.

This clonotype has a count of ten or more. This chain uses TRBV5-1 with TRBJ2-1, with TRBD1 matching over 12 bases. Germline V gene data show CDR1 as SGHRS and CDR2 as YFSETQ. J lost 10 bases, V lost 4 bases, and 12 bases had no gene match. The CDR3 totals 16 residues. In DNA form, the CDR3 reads TGCGCCAGCAGCCCCGGGTCGGGACAGGGGGCAAAGGAGCAGTTCTTC. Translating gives CASSPGSGQGAKEQFF.

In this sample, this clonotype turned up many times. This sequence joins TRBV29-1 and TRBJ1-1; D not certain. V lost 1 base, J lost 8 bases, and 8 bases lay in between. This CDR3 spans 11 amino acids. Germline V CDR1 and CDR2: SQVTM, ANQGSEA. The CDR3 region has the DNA TGCAGCGTTGAAGTTTACTTAGAAGCTTTCTTT. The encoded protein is CSVEVYLEAFF.

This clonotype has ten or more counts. The CDR3 loop is CASSSGGQGNSPLHF. The CDR3 nucleotides are TGTGCCAGCAGCTCCGGCGGACAGGGGAATTCACCCCTCCACTTT. This chain uses TRBV11-3 with TRBJ1-6; 9 bases map to TRBD1. CDR3 length: 15 residues. V was pared by 4 bases and J by 7 bases, with 5 bases of the junction left unmatched. The germline gives CDR1 SGHNT, CDR2 YENEEA.

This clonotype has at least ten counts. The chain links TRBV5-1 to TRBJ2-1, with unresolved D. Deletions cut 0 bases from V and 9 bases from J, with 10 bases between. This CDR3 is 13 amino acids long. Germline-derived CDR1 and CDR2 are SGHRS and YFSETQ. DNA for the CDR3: TGCGCCAGCAGCTTGGATTCGGGTAGTGAGCAGTTCTTC. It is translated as CASSLDSGSEQFF.

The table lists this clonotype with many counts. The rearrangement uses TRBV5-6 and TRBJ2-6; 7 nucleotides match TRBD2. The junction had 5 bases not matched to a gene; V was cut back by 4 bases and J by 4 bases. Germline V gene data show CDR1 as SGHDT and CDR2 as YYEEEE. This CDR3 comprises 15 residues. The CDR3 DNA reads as TGTGCCAGCAGCCCGGGACTATCCGGGGCCAACGTCCTGACTTTC. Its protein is CASSPGLSGANVLTF.

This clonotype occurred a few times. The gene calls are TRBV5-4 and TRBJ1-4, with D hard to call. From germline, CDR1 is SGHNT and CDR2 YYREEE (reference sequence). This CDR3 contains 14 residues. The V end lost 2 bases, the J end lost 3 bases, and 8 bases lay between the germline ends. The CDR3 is CASSFREANEKLFF. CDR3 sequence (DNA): TGTGCCAGCAGCTTCCGGGAGGCTAATGAAAAACTGTTTTTT.

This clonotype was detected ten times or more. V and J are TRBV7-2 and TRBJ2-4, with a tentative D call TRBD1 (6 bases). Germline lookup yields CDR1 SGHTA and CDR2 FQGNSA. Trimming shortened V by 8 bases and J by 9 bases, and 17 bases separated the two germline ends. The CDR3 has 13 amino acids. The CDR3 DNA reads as TGTGCCAGCGGACGTCACAGGGAAGGCATTCAGTACTTC. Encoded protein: CASGRHREGIQYF.

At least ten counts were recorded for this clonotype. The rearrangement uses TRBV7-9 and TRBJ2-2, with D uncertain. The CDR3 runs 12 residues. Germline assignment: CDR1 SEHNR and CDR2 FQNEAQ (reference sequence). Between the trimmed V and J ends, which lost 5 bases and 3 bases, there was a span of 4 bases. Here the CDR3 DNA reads TGTGCCAGCAGCCAAGACACCGGGGAGCTGTTTTTT. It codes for CASSQDTGELFF.

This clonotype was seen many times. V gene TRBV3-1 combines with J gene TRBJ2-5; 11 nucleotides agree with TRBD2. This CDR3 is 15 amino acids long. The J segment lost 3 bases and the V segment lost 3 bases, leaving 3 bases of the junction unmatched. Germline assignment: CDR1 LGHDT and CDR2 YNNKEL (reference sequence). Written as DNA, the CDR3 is TGTGCCAGCAGCCAGTTAGCGGGGGGGAAAGAGACCCAGTACTTC. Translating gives CASSQLAGGKETQYF.

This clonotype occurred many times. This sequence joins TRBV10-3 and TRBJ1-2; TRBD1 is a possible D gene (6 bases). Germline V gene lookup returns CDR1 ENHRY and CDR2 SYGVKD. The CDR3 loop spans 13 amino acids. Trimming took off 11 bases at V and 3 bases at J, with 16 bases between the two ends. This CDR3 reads CAANRDTDYGYTF. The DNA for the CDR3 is TGTGCCGCCAACCGGGACACGGACTATGGCTACACCTTC.

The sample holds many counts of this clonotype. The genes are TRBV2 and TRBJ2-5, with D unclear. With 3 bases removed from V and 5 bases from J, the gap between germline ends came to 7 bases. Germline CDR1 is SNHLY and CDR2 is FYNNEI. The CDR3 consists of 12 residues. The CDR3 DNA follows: TGTGCCAGCAGTGAGAGTAGCGAGACCCAGTACTTC. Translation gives CASSESSETQYF.

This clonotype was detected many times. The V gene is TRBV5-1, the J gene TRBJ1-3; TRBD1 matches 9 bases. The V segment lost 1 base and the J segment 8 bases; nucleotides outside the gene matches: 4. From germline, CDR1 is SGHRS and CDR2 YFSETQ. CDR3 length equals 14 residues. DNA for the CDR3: TGCGCCAGCAGCTTGTGGGGACAGGGTGACACCATATATTTT. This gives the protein CASSLWGQGDTIYF.

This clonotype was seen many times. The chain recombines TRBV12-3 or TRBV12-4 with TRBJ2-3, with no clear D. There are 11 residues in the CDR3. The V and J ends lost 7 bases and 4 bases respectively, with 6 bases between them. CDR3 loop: CASTAADTQYF. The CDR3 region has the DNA TGTGCCAGCACGGCGGCAGATACGCAGTATTTT.

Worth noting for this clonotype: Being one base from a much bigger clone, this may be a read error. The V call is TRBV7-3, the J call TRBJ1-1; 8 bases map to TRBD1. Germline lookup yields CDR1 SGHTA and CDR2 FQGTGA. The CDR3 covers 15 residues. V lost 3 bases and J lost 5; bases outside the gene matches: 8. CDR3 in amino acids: CASSFIGQGGTEAFF. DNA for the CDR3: TGTGCCAGCAGCTTTATCGGACAGGGAGGTACTGAAGCTTTCTTT.

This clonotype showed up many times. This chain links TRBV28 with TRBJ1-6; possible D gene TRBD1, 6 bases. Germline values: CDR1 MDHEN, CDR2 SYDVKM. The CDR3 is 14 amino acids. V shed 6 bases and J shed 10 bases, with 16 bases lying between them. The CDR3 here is CASRPQGLNSPLHF. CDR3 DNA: TGTGCCAGCAGGCCTCAGGGGTTAAACTCACCCCTCCACTTT.

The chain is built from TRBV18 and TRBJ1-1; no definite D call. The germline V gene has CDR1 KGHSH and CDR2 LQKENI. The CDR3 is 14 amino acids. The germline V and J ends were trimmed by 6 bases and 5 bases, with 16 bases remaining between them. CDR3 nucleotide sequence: TGTGCCAGCTCTTCATCACTGGAGGGAACTGAAGCTTTCTTT. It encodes CASSSSLEGTEAFF.

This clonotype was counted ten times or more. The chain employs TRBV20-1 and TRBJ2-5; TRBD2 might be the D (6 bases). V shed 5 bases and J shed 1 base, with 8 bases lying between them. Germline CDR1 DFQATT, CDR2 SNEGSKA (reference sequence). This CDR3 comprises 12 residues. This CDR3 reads CSARGLQETQYF. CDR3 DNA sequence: TGCAGTGCTCGGGGACTCCAAGAGACCCAGTACTTC.

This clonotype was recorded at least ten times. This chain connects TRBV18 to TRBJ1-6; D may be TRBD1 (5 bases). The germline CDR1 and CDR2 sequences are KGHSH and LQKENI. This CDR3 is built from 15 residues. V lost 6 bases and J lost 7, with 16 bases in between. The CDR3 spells CASSLSVGENSPLHF. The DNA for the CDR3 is TGTGCCAGCTCTCTAAGCGTGGGGGAAAATTCACCCCTCCACTTT.

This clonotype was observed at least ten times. The CDR3 here is CATSDGQGSNQPQHF. For the CDR3, the DNA is TGTGCCACCAGTGATGGGCAGGGAAGCAATCAGCCCCAGCATTTT. The chain combines TRBV24-1 with TRBJ1-5; tentative D call: TRBD1 (5 bases). CDR1 KGHDR and CDR2 SFDVKD come from the germline V gene. The CDR3 runs 15 residues. V was clipped by 3 bases and J by 1 base, with 9 bases between them.

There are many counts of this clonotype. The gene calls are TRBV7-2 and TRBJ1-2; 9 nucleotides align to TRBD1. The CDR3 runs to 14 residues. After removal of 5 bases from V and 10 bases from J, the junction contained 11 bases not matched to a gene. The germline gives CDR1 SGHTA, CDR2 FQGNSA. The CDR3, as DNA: TGTGCCAGCAGCCAAACTGGGACAGGGTGGTTCTACACCTTC. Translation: CASSQTGTGWFYTF.

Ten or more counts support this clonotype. DNA of the CDR3: TGTGCCATCAGTTCTCAGCGGGGGCCCTCCTACAATGAGCAGTTCTTC. Amino acid sequence: CAISSQRGPSYNEQFF. This sequence joins TRBV10-3 and TRBJ2-1; TRBD2 agrees at 8 bases. The CDR3 length is 16 residues. Unmatched junction bases numbered 6, after V lost 5 bases and J lost 0 bases. Germline-derived CDR1 and CDR2 are ENHRY and SYGVKD.

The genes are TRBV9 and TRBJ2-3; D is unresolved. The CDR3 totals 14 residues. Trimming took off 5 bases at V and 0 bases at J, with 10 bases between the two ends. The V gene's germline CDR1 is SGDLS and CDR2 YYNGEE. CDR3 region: CASRSTHSTDTQYF. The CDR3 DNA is TGTGCCAGCAGGTCCACTCATAGCACAGATACGCAGTATTTT.

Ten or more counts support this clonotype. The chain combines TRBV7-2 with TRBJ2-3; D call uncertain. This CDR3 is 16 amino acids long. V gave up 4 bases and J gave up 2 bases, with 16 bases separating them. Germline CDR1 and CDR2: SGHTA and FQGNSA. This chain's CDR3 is CASSSSGGFVTDTQYF. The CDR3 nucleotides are TGTGCCAGCAGCTCAAGTGGTGGGTTTGTCACAGATACGCAGTATTTT.

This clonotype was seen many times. CDR3 nucleotides: TGCAGCGTGCCCCGGGGGGGGCTTAGCACAGATACGCAGTATTTT. This codes for CSVPRGGLSTDTQYF. J is TRBJ2-3 and V is TRBV29-1; 8 bases map to TRBD2. Germline values: CDR1 SQVTM, CDR2 ANQGSEA. The ends lost 6 bases at V and 0 bases at J; junction bases unmatched: 8. CDR3 length: 15 amino acids.

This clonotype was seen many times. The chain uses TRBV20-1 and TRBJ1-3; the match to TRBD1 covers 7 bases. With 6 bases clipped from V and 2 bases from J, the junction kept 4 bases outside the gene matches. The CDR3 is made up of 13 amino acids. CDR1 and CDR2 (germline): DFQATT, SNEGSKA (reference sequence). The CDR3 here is CSATGTAGNTIYF. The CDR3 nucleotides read TGCAGTGCGACTGGGACAGCTGGAAACACCATATATTTT.

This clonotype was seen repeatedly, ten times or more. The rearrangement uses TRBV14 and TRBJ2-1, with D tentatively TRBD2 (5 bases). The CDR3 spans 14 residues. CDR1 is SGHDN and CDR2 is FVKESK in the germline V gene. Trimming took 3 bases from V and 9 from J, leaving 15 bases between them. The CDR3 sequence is CASSQITGDREQFF. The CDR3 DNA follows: TGTGCCAGCAGCCAGATAACCGGGGATCGTGAGCAGTTCTTC.